This entry describes one TCR beta chain. This clone's antigen is unknown. The input lacks base qualities; no much larger clone sits a single base away. Libraries came from the immunoSEQ multiplex PCR assay. For the multiplex PCR, a mixture combining 60 forward primers for TCR Vbeta segments and 13 reverse primers for TCR Jbeta segments was used. The CDR3 region of rearranged TCR beta genes was amplified from genomic DNA with a multiplex PCR assay. Amplified TCR beta libraries were sequenced as 87-base-pair reads on the Illumina HiSeq System. The paper's data handling went like this. A later analysis tallied some 79 million unique TCR beta chains across the 666 repertoires, and around 9.9 million of those chains were shared by two or more donors. Raw reads were error-corrected and collapsed into unique sequences by a nearest-neighbor algorithm in which closely related sequences were merged to remove PCR and sequencing errors. V, D and J gene segments were assigned by aligning CDR3 sequences to IMGT reference sequences. For a sequence to be retained, at least a six-nucleotide match to both a V gene segment and a J gene segment was required. Rearrangements were classified as productive when the CDR3 lacked stop codons and remained in frame with V and J, and all other rearrangements were classified as non-productive. CDR3 was defined according to IMGT convention as the region running from the second conserved V-encoded cysteine to the conserved J-encoded phenylalanine. Sequences without an unambiguous match to a single V gene segment were excluded from the earlier analysis of a few hundred of the donors. In an earlier analysis of almost 600 of the donors, a V segment was called functional when productive rearrangements were above 56.7%, and segregating when the standard deviation between donors exceeded 5%. A statistical classification framework was developed to diagnose cytomegalovirus status using the catalog of TCR beta chain sequences. V and J gene assignment, in a later analysis, came from comparing TCR nucleotide sequences with IMGT/GENE-DB human TR gene sequences. Using the TCRdist pipeline, a later analysis assigned CDR3 sequences along with most-parsimonious VDJ recombination scenarios. In a later analysis, each TCR beta chain was defined by its CDR3 amino acid sequence together with its V-gene family, and reads without a unique V-gene family were excluded. To address suspected cross-contamination and a sequencing artifact, a later analysis removed a few hundred highly shared, low-generation-probability nucleotide sequences. In a later analysis, a clonal expansion index for each public chain was calculated from normalized within-repertoire ranks of inferred template counts. A later analysis computed generation probabilities with a VDJ recombination model fitted to out-of-frame rearrangements, and checked the results against IGoR. A later analysis scored TCR-TCR, TCR-HLA and TCR-CMV co-occurrence with hypergeometric tests, applying a repertoire-size bias correction to TCR pairs. False discovery rates were estimated in a later analysis by permuting HLA or CMV assignments 20 times. In a later analysis, co-occurring TCRs were grouped using DBSCAN, and TCRdist sequence similarity was added for clustering within HLA-allele-positive subsets. For co-occurrence clustering, repertoires with fewer than 30,000 or more than 120,000 public chains were excluded, along with four or five repertoires with anomalous nucleotide sharing. Imported from immuneACCESS, the table was reduced by TCRdb to in-frame sequences with V and J called. These copies leave out some clones; in studies compared against another copy, an unresolved V gene accounts for under half, and the cause of the remainder is not known. D and trimming were read from the DNA, whereas the V and J calls and clone size are those reported in that table. For this sample the table gives approximately 160,000 clones, of which roughly four fifths were detected only once. The ten largest clonotypes hold 1.5% to 1.8% of the sample.

The source of the sample is a study of cytomegalovirus exposure and HLA in healthy donors (dated by TCRdb to about 2017). About the study as a whole: An earlier analysis of more than 550 of the donors reported 250 to 300 Gb of sequence data and 117 million unique TCR beta sequences obtained from approximately 180 million T cells. Roughly 300 gigabases of sequencing data and tens of millions of unique TCR sequences were included in an early release covering under 650 HLA-typed donors. Of the 300 to 450 genotyped donors, around 81% fell in the genetic ancestry cluster associated with self-reported Caucasian donors. The study was designed to test whether signatures of past pathogen exposure could be identified by cataloging public T cell receptors. The study used immunosequencing to profile the T cell repertoires of more than 650 subjects and linked those repertoires to cytomegalovirus serostatus. Along with the approximately 700-subject first cohort, a separate validation cohort of around 110 different subjects was used. To predict cytomegalovirus infection status, the study brought together high-throughput TCR immunosequencing, statistical association of individual TCRs with disease status, and machine learning. To study patterns of TCR occurrence, a later analysis re-analyzed previously published TCR beta repertoires from 666 donors and added high-resolution HLA genotyping. Rather than drawing on any new phenotypic data, the later analysis identified candidate immune exposures from TCR beta sequences and the way those sequences occurred across donors. An earlier analysis of 587 of the donors used high-throughput TCR beta sequencing to judge whether each TCR beta V gene segment behaved as functional or pseudogenic. Donor age, sex, ethnicity and CMV serostatus were compiled together with the repertoire data. A later genetic analysis took genome-wide SNP genotypes for about 55% of the 666 donors and used that subset as a discovery cohort. Every discovery cohort repertoire had been produced on one sequencing platform. Class I and class II HLA loci were covered by the typing at four-digit resolution. Typing coverage varied by locus: roughly 620-640 donors for A, B, C, DRB1 and DQB1; approximately 500 for DQA1; nearly 610 for DPA1; more than 450 for DPB1. Because of strong linkage in the cohort, roughly five DR-DQ haplotypes were treated as single units for association and clustering. On average, about 240,000 unique TCR beta nucleotide sequences were sequenced per donor among 398 genotyped donors of the cohort, with around 19% of those sequences being non-productive. What the work shows at the level of the full study, not this receptor alone: The earlier analysis of some 540 of the donors excluded approximately 17 rarely observed V segments, including chromosome 9 orphons, because counts were too low. Because some donors lacked HLA typing at each locus, the association tests relied only on the typed subset. In an earlier analysis of some 540 of the donors, most TCR beta V segments appeared in productive rearrangements about 87% or about 30% of the time, broadly matching IMGT annotations. Only TCR beta chains were sequenced in this cohort, and the absence of alpha or paired-chain data limited detectable features. According to the authors, the approach could potentially be generalized to other disease states and immunological phenotypes. A total of 164 TCR beta chains were listed by the study as associated with cytomegalovirus. According to a later genetic analysis, donors in an Asian-associated ancestry cluster had fewer N-insertions in productive TCRs than the approximately 700-donor mean. In vitro tests confirmed that three of the cytomegalovirus-associated TCR beta chains recognize cytomegalovirus antigens. Immune exposure information for the cohort was limited to CMV serostatus. When HLA alleles, especially DR and DQ, strongly co-occurred, TCR associations were difficult to assign to individual alleles. Cytomegalovirus status was reported to be diagnosed by the classifier with high specificity and sensitivity in both the original and validation cohorts. A further reported finding was that TCR beta sequences accurately predicted the HLA-A and HLA-B alleles for most subjects in the first cohort. In a later analysis, the rate of TCR association differed among HLA loci, with DRB1 alleles having the most associated TCRs and HLA-C alleles having the fewest. The sequencing pipeline was judged likely to have produced a cluster of highly shared sequence variants as a technical artifact. At a false discovery rate of 0.05, a later analysis linked around 17,000 TCR beta sequences to specific HLA alleles. Most TCR sequences were observed very rarely across donors, whereas some public TCRs were present in many individuals. V-gene and J-gene trimming of TCR beta chains was associated with a missense DCLRE1C variant in a later genetic analysis, and the association was replicated in an independent cohort. Some IMGT-functional V segments, including TRBV6-2 and TRBV6-3, could not be told apart with the 87-base-pair reads, so those segments were excluded. Roughly uniform sequencing depth across donors was assumed in presence/absence analyses, although this assumption may not hold. According to a later analysis, parvovirus B19, influenza, CMV and Epstein-Barr virus appeared linked to several top co-occurrence clusters. According to a later analysis, most CMV-associated TCR beta chains appeared to be HLA-restricted, and the HLA associations seemed to be driven largely by CMV exposure. Compared with equally common non-associated chains, HLA-associated TCR beta chains in a later analysis were more clonally expanded and had lower generation probabilities. Linkage disequilibrium might explain the correlated functional status among segregating V segments, but an unknown experimental factor could not be excluded.

From the germline V gene, CDR1 is SGHAT and CDR2 is FQNNGV. Trimming removed 3 bases from V and 6 bases from J; the gene matches leave 6 bases unexplained. Taken from cysteine to phenylalanine, the CDR3 has 15 residues. The read is trimmed to its CDR3 DNA, 45 bases read in frame from base 1. The cohort consisted of 600 or so healthy bone marrow donors. Cohort members were all nominally healthy when sampled, although unrecorded immune exposures were likely present. The donor was CMV seronegative and was included in the group of hundreds of seronegative cohort members. A peripheral blood sample was provided by each donor, and peripheral blood mononuclear cells were used for TCR beta sequencing. Genomic DNA was extracted from the blood cell samples with the Qiagen DNeasy Blood Extraction Kit.

Sequencing input: PBMCs. This chain is built from TRBV11-2 and TRBJ2-2; 8 bases in between match TRBD2. The receptor was isolated from a man aged 40-50 years in good health and CMV-seronegative. The CDR3 reads as follows: CASSFLAGPAGELFF. The base sequence is TGTGCCAGCAGCTTCCTAGCGGGCCCGGCCGGGGAGCTGTTTTTT.